This T cell receptor beta chain is from a study of control samples from healthy donors and cancer patients (TCRdb year 2020). In regard to this clone: The clone's antigen remains unknown. No much larger clone is present one base from it, and per-base qualities are unavailable.

Measured from the cysteine to the phenylalanine, the CDR3 is 14 residues long. Only the CDR3 DNA stays, 42 bases, in frame from base 1. Preparation of the library involved the immunoSEQ multiplex PCR assay. The source is immuneACCESS, and TCRdb retained only in-frame sequences with V and J called. Part of the clones is not carried over; for the studies checked, unresolved V genes explain less than half of this, and the remainder is unexplained. Within this sample are fewer than 100,000 clones, with roughly four fifths of them counted one time only. Of the sample, 1.5% to 2.5% falls within the top ten clones.

This TCR came from a man aged 60-69 years in good health. The V gene is TRBV21-1 and the J gene is TRBJ2-1; the table calls TRBD1, which could not be checked here. TRBV21-1 is listed as a pseudogene. Sequencing was performed on blood. The encoded CDR3 is CASRTGGVYNEQFF. In nucleotides, the sequence is TGTGCCAGCAGAACAGGGGGGGTCTACAATGAGCAGTTCTTC.